A selection of T cell receptor beta chains follows, all from one sample in a study of T cell clusters in autoimmune cytopenias. One entry per CDR3 protein, without DNA, is what TCRdb gives after re-calling the multiplex PCR reads. The sample totals 7,000 or so distinct CDR3 sequences. This sample also belongs to another study, concerning T cell repertoires in aging, cancer and after chemotherapy.

Input material: peripheral blood. The receptors originated from a human donor in good health. Each CDR3 is given with its conserved first and last residue. Size is stated for part of the rows, as once, few or many counts, or as a class when the clone is expanded.

-,TRBJ2-7,TRBV6-5,CAISDPGRGVTEQYF
-,TRBJ2-3,TRBV6-5,CASTGRDTQYF
-,TRBJ1-5,TRBV19,CASANTGGGNQPQHF
medium-sized,TRBJ1-6,TRBV11-1,CASSFRQGGSPLHF
-,TRBJ2-7,TRBV11-1,CASSPRQGTYEQYF
-,TRBJ1-2,TRBV24-1,CATSRGSYSYGYTF
medium-sized,TRBJ2-5,TRBV15,CATSRDRTAWETQYF
medium-sized,TRBJ2-5,TRBV29-1,CSARPEGGQETQYF
medium-sized,TRBJ2-3,TRBV29-1,CSVETGGDTQYF
medium-sized,TRBJ2-7,TRBV29-1,CSVDGGGDNEQYF
-,TRBJ1-6,TRBV6-5,CASIYSPIGGNNYNSPLHF
-,TRBJ1-1,TRBV19,CASSRIGGSPNTEAFF
medium-sized,TRBJ2-7,TRBV15,CATSRRGQAYEQYF
-,TRBJ2-3,TRBV19,CASSIRGTYTDTQYF
-,TRBJ1-1,TRBV20-1,CSARARQAFGDEAFF
-,TRBJ1-2,TRBV6-5,CASAGDNYGYTF
medium-sized,TRBJ2-7,TRBV6-1,CASSDLGSRGYEQYF
medium-sized,TRBJ1-5,TRBV29-1,CSVGQGNQPQHF
-,TRBJ2-5,TRBV10-1,CASSEGRSQETQYF
-,TRBJ2-1,TRBV15,CATSIGSGGGNEQFF
-,TRBJ2-2,TRBV6-2/TRBV6-3,CASWIGTGELFF
-,TRBJ1-6,TRBV6-5,CASSYSKGYQINSPLHF